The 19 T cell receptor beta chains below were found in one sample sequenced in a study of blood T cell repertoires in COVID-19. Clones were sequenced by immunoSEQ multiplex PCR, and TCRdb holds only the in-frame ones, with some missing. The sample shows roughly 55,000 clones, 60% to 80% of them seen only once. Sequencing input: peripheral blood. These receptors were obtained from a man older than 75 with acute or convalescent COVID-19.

The CDR3 is CASSLDGLGRGLQETQYF. The CDR3 region has the DNA TGTGCCAGCAGCTTAGATGGCTTGGGCAGGGGTTTGCAAGAGACCCAGTACTTC. V and J are TRBV7-9 and TRBJ2-5, with D possibly being TRBD1 (6 bases). V was trimmed by 1 base and J by 2 bases, leaving 20 bases between them. The germline V gene encodes CDR1 SEHNR and CDR2 FQNEAQ (reference sequence). The length of the CDR3 is 18 residues.

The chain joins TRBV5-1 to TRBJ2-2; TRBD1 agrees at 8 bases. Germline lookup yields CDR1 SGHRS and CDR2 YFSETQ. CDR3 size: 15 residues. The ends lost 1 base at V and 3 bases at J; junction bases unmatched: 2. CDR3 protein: CASSLSGGYTGELFF. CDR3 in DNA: TGCGCCAGCAGCTTGTCAGGGGGCTACACCGGGGAGCTGTTTTTT. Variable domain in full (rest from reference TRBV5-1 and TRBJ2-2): KAGVTQTPRYLIKTRGQQVTLSCSPISGHRSVSWYQQTPGQGLQFLFEYFSETQRNKGNFPGRFSGRQFSNSRSEMNVSTLELGDSALYLCASSLSGGYTGELFFGEGSRLTVL.

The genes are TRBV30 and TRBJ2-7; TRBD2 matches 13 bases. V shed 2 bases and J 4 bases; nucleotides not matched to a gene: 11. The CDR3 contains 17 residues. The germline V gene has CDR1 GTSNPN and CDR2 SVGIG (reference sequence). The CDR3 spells CAWSKLAGGPRDYEQYF. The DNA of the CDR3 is TGTGCCTGGAGTAAACTAGCGGGAGGGCCGAGGGATTACGAGCAGTACTTC.

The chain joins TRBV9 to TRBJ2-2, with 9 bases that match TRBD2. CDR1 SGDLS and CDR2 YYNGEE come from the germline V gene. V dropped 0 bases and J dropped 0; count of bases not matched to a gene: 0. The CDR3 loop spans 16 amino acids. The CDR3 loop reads CASSVASGANTGELFF. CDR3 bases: TGTGCCAGCAGCGTAGCTAGCGGGGCGAACACCGGGGAGCTGTTTTTT.

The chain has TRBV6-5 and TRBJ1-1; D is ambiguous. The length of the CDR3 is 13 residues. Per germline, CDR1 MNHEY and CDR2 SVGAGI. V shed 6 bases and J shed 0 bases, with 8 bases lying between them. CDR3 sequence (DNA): TGTGCCAGCAGAGCAGGCCTGAACACTGAAGCTTTCTTT. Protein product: CASRAGLNTEAFF.

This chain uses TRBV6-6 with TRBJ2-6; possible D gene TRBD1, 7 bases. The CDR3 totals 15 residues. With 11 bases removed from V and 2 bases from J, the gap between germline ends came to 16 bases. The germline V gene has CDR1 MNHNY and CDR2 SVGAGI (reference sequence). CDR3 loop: CALGQGGAGANVLTF. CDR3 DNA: TGTGCCCTGGGGCAGGGGGGCGCTGGGGCCAACGTCCTGACTTTC.

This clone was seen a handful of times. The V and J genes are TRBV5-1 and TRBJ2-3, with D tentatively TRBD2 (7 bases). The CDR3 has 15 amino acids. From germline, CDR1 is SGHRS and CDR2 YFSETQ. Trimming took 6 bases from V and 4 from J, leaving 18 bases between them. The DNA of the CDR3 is TGCGCCAGCACCCTAGGGGGGGGGATCTCAGATACGCAGTATTTT. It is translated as CASTLGGGISDTQYF. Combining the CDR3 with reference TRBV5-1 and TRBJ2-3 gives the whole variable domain KAGVTQTPRYLIKTRGQQVTLSCSPISGHRSVSWYQQTPGQGLQFLFEYFSETQRNKGNFPGRFSGRQFSNSRSEMNVSTLELGDSALYLCASTLGGGISDTQYFGPGTRLTVL.

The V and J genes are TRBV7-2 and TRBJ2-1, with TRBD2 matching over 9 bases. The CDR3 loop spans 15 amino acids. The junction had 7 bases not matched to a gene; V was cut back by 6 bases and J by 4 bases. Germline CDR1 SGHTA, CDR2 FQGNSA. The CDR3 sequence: CASRKPGLAYNEQFF. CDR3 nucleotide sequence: TGTGCCAGCAGAAAACCGGGACTAGCATACAATGAGCAGTTCTTC.

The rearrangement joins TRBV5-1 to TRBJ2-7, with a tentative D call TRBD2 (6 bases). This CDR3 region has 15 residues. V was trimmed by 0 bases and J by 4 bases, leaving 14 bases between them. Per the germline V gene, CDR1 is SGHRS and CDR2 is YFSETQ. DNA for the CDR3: TGCGCCAGCAGCTTGGGATTCGGGGCGGGATACGAGCAGTACTTC. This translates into CASSLGFGAGYEQYF.

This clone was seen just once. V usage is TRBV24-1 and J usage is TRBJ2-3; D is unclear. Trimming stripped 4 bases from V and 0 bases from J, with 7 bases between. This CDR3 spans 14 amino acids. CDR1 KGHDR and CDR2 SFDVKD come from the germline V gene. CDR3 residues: CATSDQTSTDTQYF. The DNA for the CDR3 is TGTGCCACCAGTGACCAGACTAGCACAGATACGCAGTATTTT.

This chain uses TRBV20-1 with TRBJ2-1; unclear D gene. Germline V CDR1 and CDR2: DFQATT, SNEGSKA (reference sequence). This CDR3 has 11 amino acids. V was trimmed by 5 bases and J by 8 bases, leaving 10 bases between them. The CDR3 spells CSAPSYDEQFF. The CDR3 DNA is TGCAGTGCTCCCTCTTATGATGAGCAGTTCTTC.

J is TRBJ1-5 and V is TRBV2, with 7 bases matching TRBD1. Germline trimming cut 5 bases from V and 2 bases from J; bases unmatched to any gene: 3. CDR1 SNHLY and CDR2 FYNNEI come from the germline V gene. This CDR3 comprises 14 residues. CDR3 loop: CASSRQGGNQPQHF. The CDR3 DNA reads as TGTGCCAGCAGTCGACAGGGAGGCAATCAGCCCCAGCATTTT. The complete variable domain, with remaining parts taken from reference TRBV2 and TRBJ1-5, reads EPEVTQTPSHQVTQMGQEVILRCVPISNHLYFYWYRQILGQKVEFLVSFYNNEISEKSEIFDDQFSVERPDGSNFTLKIRSTKLEDSAMYFCASSRQGGNQPQHFGDGTRLSIL.

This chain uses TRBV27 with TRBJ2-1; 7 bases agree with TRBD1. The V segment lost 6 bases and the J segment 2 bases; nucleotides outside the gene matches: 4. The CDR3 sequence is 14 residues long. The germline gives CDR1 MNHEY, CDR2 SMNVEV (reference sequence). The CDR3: CASRGTATYNEQFF. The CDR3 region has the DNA TGTGCCAGCAGAGGGACAGCAACCTACAATGAGCAGTTCTTC.

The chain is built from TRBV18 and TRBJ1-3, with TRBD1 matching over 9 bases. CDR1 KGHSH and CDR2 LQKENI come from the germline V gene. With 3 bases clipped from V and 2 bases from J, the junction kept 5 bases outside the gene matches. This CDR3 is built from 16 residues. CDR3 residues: CASSPLQGAPGNTIYF. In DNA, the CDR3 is TGTGCCAGCTCACCCTTACAGGGGGCGCCTGGAAACACCATATATTTT.

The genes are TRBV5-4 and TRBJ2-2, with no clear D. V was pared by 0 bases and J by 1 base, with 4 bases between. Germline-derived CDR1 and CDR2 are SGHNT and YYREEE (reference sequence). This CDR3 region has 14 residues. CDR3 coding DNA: TGTGCCAGCAGCTTGGCGGTGAACACCGGGGAGCTGTTTTTT. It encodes CASSLAVNTGELFF.

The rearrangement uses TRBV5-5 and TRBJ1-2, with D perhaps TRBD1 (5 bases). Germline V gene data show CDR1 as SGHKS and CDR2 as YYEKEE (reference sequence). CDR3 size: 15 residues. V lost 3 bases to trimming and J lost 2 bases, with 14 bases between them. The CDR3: CASSSYDSENYGYTF. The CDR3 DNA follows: TGTGCCAGCAGCTCCTATGACAGTGAAAACTATGGCTACACCTTC.

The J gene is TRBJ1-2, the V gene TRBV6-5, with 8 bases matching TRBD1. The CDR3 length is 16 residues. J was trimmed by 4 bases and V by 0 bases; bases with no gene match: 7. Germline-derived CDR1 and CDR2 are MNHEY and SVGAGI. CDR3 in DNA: TGTGCCAGCAGTTACTCAGGACAGGGTGCAGGCTATGGCTACACCTTC. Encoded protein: CASSYSGQGAGYGYTF.

CDR3 region: CASSVAGSEAFF. CDR3 bases: TGTGCCAGCAGCGTAGCGGGGTCTGAAGCTTTCTTT. This chain connects TRBV3-1 (or the pseudogene TRBV3-2) to TRBJ1-1; the D is unclear. The CDR3 length is 12 residues. V shed 5 bases and J shed 6 bases, with 10 bases lying between them. Looked up from germline, CDR1 is LGHDT and CDR2 is YNNKEL (reference sequence).

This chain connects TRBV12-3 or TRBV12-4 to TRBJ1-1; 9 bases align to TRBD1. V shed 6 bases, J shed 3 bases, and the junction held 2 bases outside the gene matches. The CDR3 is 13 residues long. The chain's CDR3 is CASRRTGDTEAFF. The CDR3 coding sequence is TGTGCCAGCAGACGGACAGGGGACACTGAAGCTTTCTTT.